The text below deals with one TCR beta chain. This entry belongs to a study of blood T cell repertoires in COVID-19. Overall study: COVID-19 samples collected from the United States, Italy and Spain covered acute and convalescent phases. Sources were T cells, B-cell-depleted T cells, or PBMCs; the material itself was cDNA or gDNA.

The V end was cut by 4 bases, the J end by 4 bases, with 11 bases between. The CDR3 spans 14 residues. Germline lookup yields CDR1 KGHDR and CDR2 SFDVKD. Authors' analysis steps: Amplification of reference gene primers was used by the study to estimate nucleated cell counts. TCRdb's table, derived via immunoSEQ multiplex PCR, lists solely in-frame clones and lacks some. The DNA was the basis for D and trimming; V, J and clone size are from that table. The sample carries some 150,000 clones, approximately 88% recorded once. This sequence originates from a woman aged 45-60 years with acute or convalescent COVID-19. The sample was peripheral blood. This sequence joins TRBV24-1 and TRBJ2-3; TRBD2 is a possible D gene (6 bases). The CDR3 DNA is TGTGCCACCAGTGAGGGAGGACGAGCAGATACGCAGTATTTT. Its translation: CATSEGGRADTQYF.